This entry features one T cell receptor (beta chain) sequence. What it binds is unknown. The sample comes from a study of cytomegalovirus exposure and HLA in healthy donors. Study findings and constraints: Fewer N-insertions (relative to the approximately 700-donor mean) were reportedly seen in an Asian-associated ancestry cluster in a later analysis. It has been reported that TCR beta sequences accurately predicted the HLA-A and HLA-B alleles of most subjects. In vitro checks showed that a few CMV-associated chains really do target CMV antigens.

The PCR made use of 60 Vbeta and 13 Jbeta primers. Assay: immunoSEQ multiplex PCR; the TCRdb copy retains only in-frame clones and omits some. The sample includes 150,000 to 200,000 clones, under 85% of them seen just once. CDR3 size: 14 residues. V lost 2 bases and J 1 base, leaving 8 bases between the germline ends. The V gene's germline CDR1 is MNHEY and CDR2 SVGAGI. The TCR sequence derives from a human donor in good health. The chain carries TRBV6-5 and TRBJ1-1; no clear D gene. The specimen sequenced was PBMCs. The CDR3 loop reads CASSYREGNTEAFF. CDR3 nucleotide sequence: TGTGCCAGCAGTTACAGGGAGGGGAACACTGAAGCTTTCTTT.